Shown below are 23 T cell receptor beta chains from a single sample sequenced in a study of cytomegalovirus exposure and HLA in healthy donors. Clones were sequenced by immunoSEQ multiplex PCR, and TCRdb holds only the in-frame ones, with some missing. This table holds tens of thousands of clones, approximately 92% found once. The material sequenced was PBMCs. These receptors were obtained from a young man in good health and CMV-seronegative.

The chain combines TRBV6-4 with TRBJ2-1; tentatively, D is TRBD2 (5 bases). Germline V gives CDR1 MRHNA, CDR2 SNTAGT. This CDR3 spans 16 amino acids. The V gene lost 4 bases and the J gene lost 8 bases, with 21 bases spanning the gap. The CDR3 nucleotides are TGTGCCAGCAGTGGGGTTGGCGGACTTGAGTCGCATGAGCAGTTCTTC. It translates to CASSGVGGLESHEQFF.

The chain carries TRBV5-6 and TRBJ1-2; weak D call: TRBD1 (5 bases). V lost 0 bases, J lost 3 bases, and 15 bases lay in between. The CDR3 is made up of 16 amino acids. The germline V gene encodes CDR1 SGHDT and CDR2 YYEEEE. This CDR3 reads CASSLEQGIVDYGYTF. The DNA of the CDR3 is TGTGCCAGCAGCTTGGAGCAGGGTATTGTGGACTATGGCTACACCTTC. The full variable domain, its missing parts supplied by reference TRBV5-6 and TRBJ1-2, is DAGVTQSPTHLIKTRGQQVTLRCSPKSGHDTVSWYQQALGQGPQFIFQYYEEEERQRGNFPDRFSGHQFPNYSSELNVNALLLGDSALYLCASSLEQGIVDYGYTFGSGTRLTVV.

This clone was recorded only once. V and J are TRBV21-1 and TRBJ2-7; the table assigns TRBD2, which was not confirmed against the DNA. TRBV21-1 constitutes a pseudogene. The CDR3 covers 15 residues. The CDR3 region is CASSKGGHSSYEQYF. The CDR3 DNA sequence: TGTGCCAGCAGCAAGGGGGGGCACAGCTCCTACGAGCAGTACTTC.

The chain joins TRBV10-3 to TRBJ2-3, with TRBD2 matching over 14 bases. The V and J ends lost 9 bases and 0 bases, in that order; junction bases with no gene match: 11. CDR1 and CDR2 (germline): ENHRY, SYGVKD. The CDR3 spans 18 residues. The CDR3 nucleotides are TGTGCCATGAGAACCGGGACTAGCGGGAGCTTTAGCACAGATACGCAGTATTTT. It yields the protein CAMRTGTSGSFSTDTQYF.

The J gene is TRBJ1-1, the V gene TRBV11-3; 7 bases map to TRBD1. J gave up 1 base and V 5 bases, and 4 bases lay outside the gene matches. The CDR3 totals 14 residues. Per germline, CDR1 SGHNT and CDR2 YENEEA. The CDR3 region has the DNA TGTGCCAGCAGCCCCGGGACAGCGAACACTGAAGCTTTCTTT. It is translated as CASSPGTANTEAFF.

This chain uses TRBV13 with TRBJ1-1, with a weak D call TRBD1 (5 bases). The V end lost 7 bases, the J end lost 6 bases, and 24 bases lay between the germline ends. The germline gives CDR1 PRHDT, CDR2 FYEKMQ (reference sequence). The CDR3 is made up of 16 amino acids. CDR3 amino acids: CASTTFGLQGRAEAFF. In DNA, the CDR3 is TGTGCCAGCACGACGTTTGGGCTTCAGGGAAGGGCTGAAGCTTTCTTT.

The V call is TRBV2, the J call TRBJ2-5, with 7 bases that match TRBD1. The CDR3 has 17 residues. From germline, CDR1 is SNHLY and CDR2 FYNNEI. V lost 3 bases and J lost 3; bases outside the gene matches: 13. The CDR3 DNA sequence: TGTGCCAGCAGTGATAGACAACTCGTGGGGACAGAAGAGACCCAGTACTTC. It encodes CASSDRQLVGTEETQYF.

The chain joins TRBV5-1 to TRBJ2-1; 7 bases match TRBD1. From germline, CDR1 is SGHRS and CDR2 YFSETQ. The CDR3 extends over 17 amino acids. The J segment lost 3 bases and the V segment lost 3 bases, leaving 12 bases of the junction unmatched. The CDR3 loop reads CASSSYQGDPDYNEQFF. The CDR3 nucleotides are TGCGCCAGCAGCTCCTACCAGGGGGACCCGGACTACAATGAGCAGTTCTTC.

The chain employs TRBV10-2 and TRBJ2-1; TRBD2 aligns across 9 bases. The CDR3 spans 17 residues. Trimming took 1 base from V and 7 from J; bases not matched to a gene: 11. The germline CDR1 and CDR2 sequences are WSHSY and SAAADI. The CDR3 here is CASSEWTSVRVSNEQFF. The DNA of the CDR3 is TGCGCCAGCAGTGAGTGGACTAGCGTTAGAGTCTCGAATGAGCAGTTCTTC.

V gene TRBV28 combines with J gene TRBJ2-5; possible D gene TRBD2, 5 bases. Between the trimmed V and J ends, which lost 6 bases and 3 bases, there was a span of 14 bases. The CDR3 contains 14 residues. The germline gives CDR1 MDHEN, CDR2 SYDVKM. The CDR3 region is CASSPPAEEETQYF. The CDR3 bases are TGTGCCAGCAGCCCCCCAGCGGAGGAAGAGACCCAGTACTTC.

The V call is TRBV2, the J call TRBJ2-7; 9 nucleotides match TRBD2. Unmatched junction bases numbered 1, after V lost 6 bases and J lost 1 base. The germline V gene has CDR1 SNHLY and CDR2 FYNNEI. The CDR3 contains 13 residues. The CDR3 spells CASRLAGSYEQYF. The CDR3 nucleotides read TGTGCCAGCAGGCTAGCGGGGTCCTACGAGCAGTACTTC.

The chain carries TRBV19 and TRBJ2-7; D may be TRBD2 (7 bases). Trimming removed 4 bases at V and 3 bases at J, with 10 bases between. Germline V gene lookup returns CDR1 LNHDA and CDR2 SQIVND (reference sequence). The CDR3 loop spans 13 amino acids. CDR3 protein: CASSNREGYEQYF. The CDR3 bases are TGTGCCAGTAGTAACAGGGAGGGCTACGAGCAGTACTTC.

The gene calls are TRBV6-5 and TRBJ2-2; weak D call: TRBD2 (7 bases). The CDR3 is 15 amino acids. Between the trimmed V and J ends, which lost 5 bases and 5 bases, there was a span of 15 bases. CDR1 is MNHEY, CDR2 SVGAGI, per germline. DNA for the CDR3: TGTGCCAGCAGTAAAAGGGGGGGCGGTACCGGGGAGCTGTTTTTT. This codes for CASSKRGGGTGELFF.

This clone was recorded once. The chain has TRBV6-6 and TRBJ2-7, with TRBD2 identical over 10 bases. Germline CDR1 reads MNHNY; CDR2 reads SVGAGI (reference sequence). Trimming removed 2 bases from V and 6 bases from J; junction bases left unmatched: 10. This CDR3 has 16 residues. CDR3 protein: CASSYATPGLASEQYF. The CDR3 bases are TGTGCCAGCAGTTACGCGACCCCGGGACTAGCGAGCGAGCAGTACTTC.

The chain uses TRBV11-2 and TRBJ2-3, with 11 bases matching TRBD2. The germline V gene encodes CDR1 SGHAT and CDR2 FQNNGV. The V and J ends lost 2 bases and 6 bases, in that order; junction bases with no gene match: 16. The CDR3 runs to 19 residues. The CDR3 spells CASSLPREVAGGPGDTQYF. As DNA, the CDR3 is TGTGCCAGCAGCTTACCGAGGGAGGTAGCGGGAGGGCCGGGCGATACGCAGTATTTT.

This chain links TRBV19 with TRBJ2-3, with 10 bases aligning to TRBD2. This CDR3 has 17 residues. The V gene's germline CDR1 is LNHDA and CDR2 SQIVND (reference sequence). V gave up 1 base and J gave up 0 bases; unmatched junction bases: 4. In nucleotides, the CDR3 is TGTGCCAGTAGTATAGGGACTAGCGGATCTAGCACAGATACGCAGTATTTT. This sequence encodes CASSIGTSGSSTDTQYF.

This rearrangement joins TRBV18 to TRBJ2-7; D gene ambiguous. V was shortened by 1 base and J by 0 bases, with 13 bases between the two germline ends. This CDR3 region has 16 residues. Germline values: CDR1 KGHSH, CDR2 LQKENI. The CDR3 coding sequence is TGTGCCAGCTCACCACTGCCAGCCCAGCGCTCCTACGAGCAGTACTTC. Its protein product is CASSPLPAQRSYEQYF.

The chain uses TRBV5-1 and TRBJ2-1, with D maybe TRBD1 (5 bases). Germline CDR1 SGHRS, CDR2 YFSETQ. V shed 8 bases and J shed 9 bases, with 6 bases lying between them. The CDR3 totals 9 residues. Here the CDR3 reads CARGPEQFF. CDR3 bases: TGCGCCAGGGGGCCTGAGCAGTTCTTC.

The chain has TRBV27 and TRBJ2-3; a possible D gene is TRBD2 (6 bases). The length of the CDR3 is 14 residues. The V and J ends lost 5 bases and 2 bases respectively, with 11 bases between them. Germline V gene data show CDR1 as MNHEY and CDR2 as SMNVEV (reference sequence). CDR3 protein: CASSNGGNTDTQYF. In DNA, the CDR3 is TGTGCCAGCAGTAATGGAGGGAACACAGATACGCAGTATTTT.

The V gene is TRBV15, the J gene TRBJ2-7; D possibly corresponds to TRBD2 (5 bases). Trimming took off 9 bases at V and 5 bases at J, with 14 bases between the two ends. Germline CDR1 reads LNHNV; CDR2 reads YYDKDF (reference sequence). This CDR3 has 12 residues. CDR3 protein: CATRDVADEQYF. CDR3 nucleotides: TGTGCCACTCGGGATGTAGCTGACGAGCAGTACTTC.

This rearrangement joins TRBV15 to TRBJ1-2, with 7 positions matching TRBD1. CDR1 and CDR2 (germline): LNHNV, YYDKDF (reference sequence). The CDR3 has 16 amino acids. The junction had 11 bases not matched to a gene; V was cut back by 5 bases and J by 2 bases. This CDR3 reads CATSPREGGQNYGYTF. DNA for the CDR3: TGTGCCACCAGCCCGCGAGAAGGGGGACAGAACTATGGCTACACCTTC.

This chain links TRBV7-2 with TRBJ2-7; 7 nucleotides line up with TRBD2. The CDR3 totals 16 residues. J gave up 2 bases and V 5 bases, and 12 bases lay outside the gene matches. The germline CDR1 and CDR2 sequences are SGHTA and FQGNSA. The DNA for the CDR3 is TGTGCCAGCAGCCTAATGGGGGGGGACCTTACCTACGAGCAGTACTTC. Encoded protein: CASSLMGGDLTYEQYF.

In DNA, the CDR3 is TGTGCCAGCAGCTTAGAACCCGGGGCAGGGGGAGAAAAACTGTTTTTT. Translated, it gives CASSLEPGAGGEKLFF. The chain is built from TRBV9 and TRBJ1-4; 7 positions agree with TRBD1. The CDR3 extends over 16 amino acids. V dropped 4 bases and J dropped 8; count of bases not matched to a gene: 14. CDR1 and CDR2 (germline): SGDLS, YYNGEE.